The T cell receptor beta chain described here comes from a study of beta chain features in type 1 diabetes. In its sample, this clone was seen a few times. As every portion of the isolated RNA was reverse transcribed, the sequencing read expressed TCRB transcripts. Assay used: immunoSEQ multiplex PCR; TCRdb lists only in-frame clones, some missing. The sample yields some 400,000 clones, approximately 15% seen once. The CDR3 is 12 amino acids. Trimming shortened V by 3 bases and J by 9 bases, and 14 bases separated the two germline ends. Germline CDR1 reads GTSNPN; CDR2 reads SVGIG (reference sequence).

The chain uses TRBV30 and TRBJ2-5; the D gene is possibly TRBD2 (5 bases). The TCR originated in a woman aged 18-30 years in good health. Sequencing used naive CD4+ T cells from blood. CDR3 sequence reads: CAWSGGPGSQYF. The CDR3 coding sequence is TGTGCCTGGAGCGGAGGCCCTGGTTCCCAGTACTTC.